Each of the 21 T cell receptor beta chains below was sequenced from the same sample in a study of PD-L1 blockade in urothelial cancer. Sequencing was performed with immunoSEQ multiplex PCR; in TCRdb, only in-frame clones are kept and a portion is missing. The table shows more than 35,000 clones, with more than 75% occurring only once. Sequences were derived from PBMCs, sampled around atezolizumab (anti-PD-L1) treatment. The source is a man between 65 and 80 years old with urothelial cancer.

This clone was seen a single time. The chain links TRBV5-4 to TRBJ2-7; 7 bases agree with TRBD1. There are 14 residues in the CDR3. The V gene end was trimmed by 3 bases and the J gene end by 2 bases; junction bases not matched to a gene: 5. Germline-derived CDR1 and CDR2 are SGHNT and YYREEE (reference sequence). CDR3 coding DNA: TGTGCCAGCAGCTCTGGTCAGGGGGCCTACGAGCAGTACTTC. This gives the protein CASSSGQGAYEQYF.

V gene TRBV5-5 combines with J gene TRBJ2-7; D perhaps matches TRBD2 (5 bases). The germline V gene encodes CDR1 SGHKS and CDR2 YYEKEE (reference sequence). The V end was cut by 0 bases, the J end by 4 bases, with 26 bases between. CDR3 length: 19 residues. CDR3 loop: CASSLVVVDSHGNPYEQYF. The CDR3 coding sequence is TGTGCCAGCAGCTTGGTTGTGGTAGATTCGCACGGGAACCCTTACGAGCAGTACTTC.

The chain combines TRBV18 with TRBJ2-7; D perhaps matches TRBD1 (6 bases). Germline V CDR1 and CDR2: KGHSH, LQKENI. Deletions cut 3 bases from V and 5 bases from J, with 17 bases between. The CDR3 length is 15 residues. The CDR3: CASSPGNRVWDEQYF. The CDR3 bases are TGTGCCAGCTCACCTGGCAACAGGGTTTGGGACGAGCAGTACTTC.

This clone occurred once. The chain couples TRBV5-1 to TRBJ2-7, with 9 bases fitting TRBD1. The V segment lost 4 bases and the J segment 5 bases; nucleotides outside the gene matches: 7. The CDR3 runs to 14 residues. In germline, CDR1 is SGHRS, CDR2 YFSETQ. The chain's CDR3 is CASSLGQGRNEQYF. The CDR3 DNA is TGCGCCAGCAGCCTGGGACAGGGTAGGAACGAGCAGTACTTC.

This chain joins TRBV4-3 and TRBJ2-2; D is unresolved. The CDR3 consists of 15 residues. V lost 0 bases and J 7 bases, leaving 12 bases between the germline ends. CDR1 LGHNA and CDR2 YSLEER come from the germline V gene. The CDR3 DNA is TGCGCCAGCAGCCAAGATCGCGGTGCGAACGGGGAGCTGTTTTTT. This codes for CASSQDRGANGELFF.

The chain couples TRBV19 to TRBJ1-1; 9 positions match TRBD1. This CDR3 region has 12 residues. Germline V CDR1 and CDR2: LNHDA, SQIVND (reference sequence). Trimming removed 7 bases from V and 7 bases from J; junction bases left unmatched: 4. The chain's CDR3 is CASKDRGDEAFF. CDR3 nucleotide sequence: TGTGCCAGTAAGGACAGGGGCGATGAAGCTTTCTTT.

The chain uses TRBV14 and TRBJ2-5; a possible D gene is TRBD2 (5 bases). The CDR3 runs to 15 residues. Germline loops: CDR1 SGHDN, CDR2 FVKESK. V was clipped by 3 bases and J by 5 bases, with 16 bases between them. The CDR3 DNA reads TGTGCCAGCAGCCACCAGACTACCCTTGAGGAGACCCAGTACTTC. This gives the protein CASSHQTTLEETQYF.

The genes are TRBV5-1 and TRBJ2-7; no reliable D call. The CDR3 runs to 14 residues. Trimming shortened V by 0 bases and J by 3 bases, and 10 bases separated the two germline ends. Germline assignment: CDR1 SGHRS and CDR2 YFSETQ. CDR3 sequence reads: CASSLETLHYEQYF. CDR3 sequence (DNA): TGCGCCAGCAGCTTGGAGACTCTTCACTACGAGCAGTACTTC.

V gene TRBV6-6 combines with J gene TRBJ1-2; 7 bases are a match to TRBD1. This CDR3 region has 16 residues. Germline V gene data show CDR1 as MNHNY and CDR2 as SVGAGI (reference sequence). J lost 11 bases, V lost 7 bases, and 22 bases had no gene match. CDR3 nucleotide sequence: TGTGCCAGCACGCATCCGATAGGAGGGGGCTTGATTGTGTACACCTTC. Translation: CASTHPIGGGLIVYTF.

The chain employs TRBV30 and TRBJ1-5, with D uncertain. CDR3 length: 14 residues. The germline V gene has CDR1 GTSNPN and CDR2 SVGIG (reference sequence). V lost 5 bases and J lost 3, with 14 bases in between. The CDR3 DNA sequence: TGTGCCTGGGCCGAGACTTCGATCAATCAGCCCCAGCATTTT. It is translated as CAWAETSINQPQHF.

This clone turned up a few times. The chain links TRBV5-1 to TRBJ1-2; 9 bases line up with TRBD1. From germline, CDR1 is SGHRS and CDR2 YFSETQ. V lost 4 bases to trimming and J lost 4 bases; unmatched junction nucleotides: 8. The CDR3 is made up of 15 amino acids. The DNA of the CDR3 is TGCGCCAGCAGCCCCCCCGGACAGGGGATCTATGGCTACACCTTC. Its translation: CASSPPGQGIYGYTF. Based on the CDR3 plus reference TRBV5-1 and TRBJ1-2, the full variable domain is KAGVTQTPRYLIKTRGQQVTLSCSPISGHRSVSWYQQTPGQGLQFLFEYFSETQRNKGNFPGRFSGRQFSNSRSEMNVSTLELGDSALYLCASSPPGQGIYGYTFGSGTRLTVV.

J is TRBJ1-1 and V is TRBV27; D is ambiguous. The germline V gene encodes CDR1 MNHEY and CDR2 SMNVEV (reference sequence). V was pared by 4 bases and J by 2 bases, with 8 bases between. CDR3 size: 13 residues. CDR3 in DNA: TGTGCCAGCAGTTGGGCAGGTAACACTGAAGCTTTCTTT. It is translated as CASSWAGNTEAFF.

This clone appeared a single time. Its ends do not fully match the called genes, so a read error is possible. The gene calls are TRBV7-9 and TRBJ2-7, with D unclear. The CDR3 totals 8 residues. Germline V gene lookup returns CDR1 SEHNR and CDR2 FQNEAQ (reference sequence). The CDR3 reads CASSPSHF. The DNA for the CDR3 is TGTGCCAGCAGCCCGAGCCACTTC.

The chain employs TRBV15 and TRBJ2-2, with a tentative D call TRBD1 (5 bases). The CDR3 runs 15 residues. The V gene lost 4 bases and the J gene lost 5 bases, with 14 bases spanning the gap. Germline V gene lookup returns CDR1 LNHNV and CDR2 YYDKDF (reference sequence). CDR3 residues: CATSTSDRKTGELFF. CDR3 DNA sequence: TGTGCCACCAGCACCTCCGACAGAAAGACCGGGGAGCTGTTTTTT. Together with reference TRBV15 and TRBJ2-2, the CDR3 gives the full variable domain: DAMVIQNPRYQVTQFGKPVTLSCSQTLNHNVMYWYQQKSSQAPKLLFHYYDKDFNNEADTPDNFQSRRPNTSFCFLDIRSPGLGDTAMYLCATSTSDRKTGELFFGEGSRLTVL.

This clone was recorded only once. The chain combines TRBV6-5 with TRBJ1-3; a possible D gene is TRBD1 (5 bases). Germline CDR1 is MNHEY and CDR2 is SVGAGI. The CDR3 covers 13 residues. The V and J ends lost 6 bases and 2 bases respectively, with 8 bases between them. CDR3 DNA: TGTGCCAGCAGGACAGTCGCTGGAAACACCATATATTTT. Protein: CASRTVAGNTIYF.

This chain connects TRBV18 to TRBJ2-7, with 13 nucleotides matching TRBD2. The CDR3 totals 14 residues. Germline CDR1 KGHSH, CDR2 LQKENI. Germline trimming cut 8 bases from V and 6 bases from J; bases unmatched to any gene: 7. The CDR3 spells CASQGLAGVGEQYF. In nucleotides, the CDR3 is TGTGCCAGCCAAGGACTAGCGGGAGTGGGCGAGCAGTACTTC. Full variable domain (missing parts from reference TRBV18 and TRBJ2-7): NAGVMQNPRHLVRRRGQEARLRCSPMKGHSHVYWYRQLPEEGLKFMVYLQKENIIDESGMPKERFSAEFPKEGPSILRIQQVVRGDSAAYFCASQGLAGVGEQYFGPGTRLTVT.

The gene calls are TRBV5-1 and TRBJ2-5; TRBD1 agrees at 7 bases. Germline lookup yields CDR1 SGHRS and CDR2 YFSETQ. This CDR3 comprises 17 residues. V lost 6 bases, J lost 5 bases, and 19 bases stayed unmatched. Here the CDR3 reads CASTPSLTGAYGETQYF. The CDR3 region has the DNA TGCGCCAGCACACCCTCCTTAACAGGGGCCTATGGGGAGACCCAGTACTTC.

V usage is TRBV7-8 and J usage is TRBJ2-3; possible D gene TRBD2, 5 bases. Per the germline V gene, CDR1 is SGHVS and CDR2 is FQNEAQ. V lost 6 bases, J lost 6 bases, and 10 bases lay in between. The CDR3 totals 12 residues. The CDR3 bases are TGTGCCAGCAGACGATCGGGGGATACGCAGTATTTT. It codes for CASRRSGDTQYF. Filled out from reference TRBV7-8 and TRBJ2-3, the complete variable domain reads GAGVSQSPRYKVAKRGQDVALRCDPISGHVSLFWYQQALGQGPEFLTYFQNEAQLDKSGLPSDRFFAERPEGSVSTLKIQRTQQEDSAVYLCASRRSGDTQYFGPGTRLTVL.

The chain links TRBV28 to TRBJ2-7; D may be TRBD1 (5 bases). The V end lost 5 bases, the J end lost 2 bases, and 10 bases lay between the germline ends. CDR3 length: 13 residues. Germline V CDR1 and CDR2: MDHEN, SYDVKM. The CDR3 sequence is CASSEQETYEQYF. The CDR3 DNA sequence: TGTGCCAGCAGTGAACAGGAAACCTACGAGCAGTACTTC.

This clone was recorded only once. This rearrangement joins TRBV7-2 to TRBJ1-6, with TRBD1 as a possible D gene (5 bases). The CDR3 runs to 14 residues. V was pared by 1 base and J by 7 bases, with 8 bases between. Per the germline V gene, CDR1 is SGHTA and CDR2 is FQGNSA. Here the CDR3 DNA reads TGTGCCAGCAGCTTAGTGGGGCGGAATTCACCCCTCCACTTT. It specifies CASSLVGRNSPLHF.

This clone was detected once. The rearrangement links TRBV6-6 to TRBJ1-1, with D uncertain. V was cut by 5 bases and J by 0 bases, with 16 bases left in between. The CDR3 is 16 residues long. CDR1 and CDR2 from the germline V gene are MNHNY and SVGAGI (reference sequence). The CDR3 is CASSTDSRILNTEAFF. CDR3 in DNA: TGTGCCAGCAGTACCGATTCGCGAATCCTGAACACTGAAGCTTTCTTT.